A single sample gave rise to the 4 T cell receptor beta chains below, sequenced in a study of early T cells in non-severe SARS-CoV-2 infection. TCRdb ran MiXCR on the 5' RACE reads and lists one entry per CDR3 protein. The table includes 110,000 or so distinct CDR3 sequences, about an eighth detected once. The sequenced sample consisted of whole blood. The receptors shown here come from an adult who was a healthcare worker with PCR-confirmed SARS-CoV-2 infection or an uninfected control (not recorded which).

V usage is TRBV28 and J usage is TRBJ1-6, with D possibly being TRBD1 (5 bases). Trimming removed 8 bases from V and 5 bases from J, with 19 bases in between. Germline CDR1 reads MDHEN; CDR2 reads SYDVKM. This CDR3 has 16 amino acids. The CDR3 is CASRGATMVNNSPLHF. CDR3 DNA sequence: TGTGCCAGCCGAGGGGCAACGATGGTTAATAATTCACCCCTCCACTTT.

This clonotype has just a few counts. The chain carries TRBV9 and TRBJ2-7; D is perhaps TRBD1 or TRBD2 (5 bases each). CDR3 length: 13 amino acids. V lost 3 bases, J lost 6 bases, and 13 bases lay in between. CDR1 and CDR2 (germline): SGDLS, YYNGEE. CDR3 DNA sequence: TGTGCCAGCAGCGCCCTAGAAGGGACCGAGCAGTACTTC. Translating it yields CASSALEGTEQYF.

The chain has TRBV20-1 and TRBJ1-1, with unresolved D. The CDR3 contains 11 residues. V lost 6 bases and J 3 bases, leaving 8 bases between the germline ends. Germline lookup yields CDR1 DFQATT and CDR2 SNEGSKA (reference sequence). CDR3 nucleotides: TGCAGTGCGGATGGGGACACTGAAGCTTTCTTT. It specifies CSADGDTEAFF.

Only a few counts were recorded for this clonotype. CDR3 nucleotide sequence: TGCAGTGCTAGAGATCTGCTTCGAGGCAGGGTTATCGACGAGCAGTACTTC. Protein product: CSARDLLRGRVIDEQYF. The J gene is TRBJ2-7, the V gene TRBV20-1, with D maybe TRBD1 (5 bases). Germline V gene lookup returns CDR1 DFQATT and CDR2 SNEGSKA (reference sequence). Trimming removed 0 bases from V and 5 bases from J, with 23 bases in between. The CDR3 sequence is 17 residues long.